This record looks at one T cell receptor (beta chain) sequence and its context. Antigen specificity is unknown. These data are taken from a study of shared clonotypes between healthy human individuals. Sequencing used immunoSEQ multiplex PCR; TCRdb keeps in-frame clones, though not all of them. The data hold about 700,000 clones, with about 90% observed a single time. Cells designated naive CD8 were CD45RO-negative and were positively selected for CCR7, with terminally differentiated effector memory CD45RA+ cells excluded. Findings of the study overall: Naive subsets generally exceeded memory subsets in estimated richness. The naive CD4 repertoires of a few donors were compared, and roughly 5% of clonotypes were shared. Some clonotypes were shared by all four sorted-subset donors, while others were not shared. The non-shared ones had lower generation probabilities than the shared ones.

The V end was cut by 5 bases, the J end by 4 bases, with 17 bases between. Germline assignment: CDR1 MNHEY and CDR2 SVGAGI. CDR3 length: 15 residues. The material sequenced was naive CD8+ T cells sorted from blood. V and J are TRBV6-5 and TRBJ2-5, with D maybe TRBD2 (6 bases). The clonotype originates from a young man in good health. The CDR3 reads CASSSVGGFGETQYF. The CDR3 region has the DNA TGTGCCAGCAGTAGTGTGGGGGGTTTTGGAGAGACCCAGTACTTC.